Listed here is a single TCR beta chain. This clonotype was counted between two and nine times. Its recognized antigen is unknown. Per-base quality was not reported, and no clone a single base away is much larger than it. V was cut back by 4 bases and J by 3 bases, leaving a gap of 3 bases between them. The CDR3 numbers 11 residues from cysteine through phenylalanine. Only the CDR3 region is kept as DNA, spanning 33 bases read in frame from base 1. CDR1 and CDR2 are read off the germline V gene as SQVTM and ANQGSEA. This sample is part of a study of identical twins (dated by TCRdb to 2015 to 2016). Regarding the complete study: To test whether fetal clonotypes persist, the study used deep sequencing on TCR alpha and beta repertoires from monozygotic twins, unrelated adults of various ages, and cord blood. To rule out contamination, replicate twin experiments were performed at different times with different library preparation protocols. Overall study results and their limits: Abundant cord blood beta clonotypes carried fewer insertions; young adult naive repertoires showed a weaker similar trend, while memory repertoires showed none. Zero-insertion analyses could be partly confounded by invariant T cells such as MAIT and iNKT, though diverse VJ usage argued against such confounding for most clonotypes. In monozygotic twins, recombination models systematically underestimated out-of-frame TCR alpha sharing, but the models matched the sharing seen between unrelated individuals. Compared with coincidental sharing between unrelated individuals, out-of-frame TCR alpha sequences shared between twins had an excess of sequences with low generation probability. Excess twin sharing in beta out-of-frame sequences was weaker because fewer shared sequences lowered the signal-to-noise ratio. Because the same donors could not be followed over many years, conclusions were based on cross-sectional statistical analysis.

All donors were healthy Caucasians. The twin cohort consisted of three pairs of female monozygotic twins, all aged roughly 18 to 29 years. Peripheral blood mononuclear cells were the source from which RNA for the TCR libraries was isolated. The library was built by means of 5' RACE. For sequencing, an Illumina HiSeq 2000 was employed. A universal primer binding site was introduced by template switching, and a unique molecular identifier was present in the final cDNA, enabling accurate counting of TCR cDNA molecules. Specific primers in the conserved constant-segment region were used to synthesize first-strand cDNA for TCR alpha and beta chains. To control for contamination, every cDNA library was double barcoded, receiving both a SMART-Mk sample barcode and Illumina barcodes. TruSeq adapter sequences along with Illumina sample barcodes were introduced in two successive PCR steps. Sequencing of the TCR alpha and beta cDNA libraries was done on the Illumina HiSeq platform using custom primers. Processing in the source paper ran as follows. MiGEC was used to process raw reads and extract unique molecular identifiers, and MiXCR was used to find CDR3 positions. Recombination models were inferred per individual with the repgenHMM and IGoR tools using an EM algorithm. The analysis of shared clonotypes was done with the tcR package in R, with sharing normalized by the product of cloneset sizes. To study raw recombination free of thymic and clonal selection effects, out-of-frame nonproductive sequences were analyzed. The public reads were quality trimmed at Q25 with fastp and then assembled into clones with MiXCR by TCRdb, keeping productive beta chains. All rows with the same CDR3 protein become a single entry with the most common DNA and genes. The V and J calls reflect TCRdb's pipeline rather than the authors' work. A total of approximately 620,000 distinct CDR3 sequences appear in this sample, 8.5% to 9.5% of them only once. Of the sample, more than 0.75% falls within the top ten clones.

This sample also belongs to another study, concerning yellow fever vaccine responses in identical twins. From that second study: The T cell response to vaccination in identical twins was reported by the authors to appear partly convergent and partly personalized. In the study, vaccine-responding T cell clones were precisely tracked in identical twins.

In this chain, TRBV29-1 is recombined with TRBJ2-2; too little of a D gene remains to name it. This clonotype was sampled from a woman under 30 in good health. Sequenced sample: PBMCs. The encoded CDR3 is CSVAYTGELFF. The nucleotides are TGCAGCGTTGCATACACCGGGGAGCTGTTTTTT.